The present T cell receptor beta chain was sequenced within a study of T cells in Graves' hyperthyroidism and ophthalmopathy. Findings and limits, study-wide: Among thyroid clonotypes expanded above 0.001, most also appeared in blood.

Amplified TCR beta CDR3 regions derived from RNA transcripts. A first-round RT-PCR of the TCR CDR3 used the HTBI primer set. TCRdb fed the multiplex PCR reads into MiXCR, producing one record per CDR3 protein. The sample contains fewer than 850,000 distinct CDR3 sequences, roughly 17% of which appear only once. Ten or more counts support this clonotype. Its antigen is not known. Germline assignment: CDR1 MNHEY and CDR2 SVGEGT. V dropped 6 bases and J dropped 7 bases, with 22 bases sitting between them. This CDR3 spans 17 amino acids. The clonotype was recovered from a man aged 45-65 years with Graves' hyperthyroidism. The chain is built from TRBV6-2 or TRBV6-3 and TRBJ1-6, with D possibly matching TRBD1 (6 bases). Source material: blood. The CDR3, as DNA: TGTGCCAGCAGACCAGACAGGAACTCTCCGGGGAATTCACCCCTCCACTTT. Translation: CASRPDRNSPGNSPLHF.